This section outlines one T cell receptor beta chain sequence together with its context. The antigen is unknown. Template material for TCR beta VDJ and CDR3 profiling consisted of genomic DNA. TCRdb called the reads again in MiXCR, with one record for every CDR3 protein. The sample includes some 410,000 distinct CDR3 sequences, 65% to 80% of them seen just once. The entry originates in a study of CD8+CD57+ T cells in acquired aplastic anemia. Study at large: Sorted CD4+ plus CD8+ cells gave DNA averaging about 3.2 ug.

The study's findings and limits: Shared by patients and controls, 25 to 35 CD8+ CDR3s were abundant in patients.

The material sequenced was sorted CD4+, CD8+, or CD8+CD57+ T cells (not recorded which) from PBMCs. The receptor's source is a human donor in good health, serving as a control.

The CDR3: CASTTFRTGLHSQFF. DNA of the CDR3: TGTGCCAGCACCACCTTTCGGACAGGCCTCCATTCACAGTTCTTC. This chain links TRBV9 with TRBJ2-5; 7 bases match TRBD1. The J call may be mistaken, given a closer DNA end match to TRBJ2-1. Germline V CDR1 and CDR2: SGDLS, YYNGEE. The CDR3 spans 15 residues.